This is a list of T cell receptor beta chains from one sample in a study of cytomegalovirus exposure and HLA in healthy donors. Assay used: immunoSEQ multiplex PCR; TCRdb lists only in-frame clones, some missing. In the table there are some 290,000 clones, around 90% of which are singletons. Sequenced input: PBMCs. The receptor set was obtained from a man aged 25-45 years in good health and CMV-seronegative. Both conserved end residues are part of each CDR3. Fields, in order: V gene, D gene, clone size, CDR3 length, J gene, CDR3 DNA, CDR3 protein. The D gene is left open where the match is weak. Clone size is given for some rows only: seen once, a few or many times, or a class if the clone is expanded.

v_call: TRBV6-1; d_call: NA; clone_size: NA; cdr3_length: 13; j_call: TRBJ1-1; cdr3_nt: TGTGCCAGCATATGGCAGGTGGGCACTGAAGCTTTCTTT; cdr3_aa: CASIWQVGTEAFF
v_call: TRBV6-5; d_call: TRBD1; clone_size: NA; cdr3_length: 15; j_call: TRBJ2-3; cdr3_nt: TGTGCCAGCAGTTGGACAGGGGGATCCACAGATACGCAGTATTTT; cdr3_aa: CASSWTGGSTDTQYF
v_call: TRBV5-1; d_call: NA; clone_size: NA; cdr3_length: 14; j_call: TRBJ2-5; cdr3_nt: TGCGCCAGCAGCCCTGCTGGACAGAAAGAGACCCAGTACTTC; cdr3_aa: CASSPAGQKETQYF
v_call: TRBV2; d_call: NA; clone_size: NA; cdr3_length: 14; j_call: TRBJ2-7; cdr3_nt: TGTGCCAGCAGTGACGGGAAGATATCCTACGAGCAGTACTTC; cdr3_aa: CASSDGKISYEQYF
v_call: TRBV5-1; d_call: NA; clone_size: NA; cdr3_length: 14; j_call: TRBJ2-3; cdr3_nt: TGCGCCAGCAGCATTACGGGGGGCACAGATACGCAGTATTTT; cdr3_aa: CASSITGGTDTQYF
v_call: TRBV4-1; d_call: TRBD1; clone_size: NA; cdr3_length: 14; j_call: TRBJ1-2; cdr3_nt: TGCGCCAGCAGCCAACCAGGGACAGGGGCCGGCTACACCTTC; cdr3_aa: CASSQPGTGAGYTF
v_call: TRBV9; d_call: TRBD1; clone_size: once; cdr3_length: 16; j_call: TRBJ2-5; cdr3_nt: TGTGCCAGCAGCGCCGATTCCGGGACAGGGATGGAGACCCAGTACTTC; cdr3_aa: CASSADSGTGMETQYF
v_call: TRBV6-1; d_call: NA; clone_size: NA; cdr3_length: 12; j_call: TRBJ1-1; cdr3_nt: TGTGCCACAGAAATTTCAGGCACTGAAGCTTTCTTT; cdr3_aa: CATEISGTEAFF
v_call: TRBV6-5; d_call: NA; clone_size: NA; cdr3_length: 14; j_call: TRBJ2-2; cdr3_nt: TGTGCCAGCAGTTTCCTAGTGAACACCGGGGAGCTGTTTTTT; cdr3_aa: CASSFLVNTGELFF
v_call: TRBV4-1; d_call: TRBD1; clone_size: NA; cdr3_length: 16; j_call: TRBJ1-4; cdr3_nt: TGCGCCAGCTTAGCCGAACGGGGACAGGGAAGGGAAAAACTGTTTTTT; cdr3_aa: CASLAERGQGREKLFF
v_call: TRBV2; d_call: TRBD2; clone_size: NA; cdr3_length: 16; j_call: TRBJ2-3; cdr3_nt: TGTGCCAGCAGTGAAGAGGCGGGGGGCCTCACAGATACGCAGTATTTT; cdr3_aa: CASSEEAGGLTDTQYF
v_call: TRBV4-1; d_call: NA; clone_size: NA; cdr3_length: 14; j_call: TRBJ1-4; cdr3_nt: TGCGCCAGCAGCCCCCTAGGCGAAGGAGAAAAACTGTTTTTT; cdr3_aa: CASSPLGEGEKLFF
v_call: TRBV10-3; d_call: NA; clone_size: NA; cdr3_length: 12; j_call: TRBJ2-7; cdr3_nt: TGTGCCATCAGTGACCAGGTTTACGAGCAGTACTTC; cdr3_aa: CAISDQVYEQYF
v_call: TRBV19; d_call: NA; clone_size: once; cdr3_length: 15; j_call: TRBJ1-1; cdr3_nt: TGTGCCAGTAGGGTGCTGGGACTAAACTTCACTGAAGCTTTCTTT; cdr3_aa: CASRVLGLNFTEAFF
v_call: TRBV15; d_call: NA; clone_size: NA; cdr3_length: 14; j_call: TRBJ2-2; cdr3_nt: TGTGCCACCAGCAGAGGACAGAACACCGGGGAGCTGTTTTTT; cdr3_aa: CATSRGQNTGELFF
v_call: TRBV1; d_call: NA; clone_size: many; cdr3_length: 13; j_call: TRBJ2-1; cdr3_nt: TGCGTCCGGTGGGGGCCCATCAACAATGAGCAGTTCTTC; cdr3_aa: CVRWGPINNEQFF
v_call: TRBV19; d_call: TRBD1; clone_size: few; cdr3_length: 16; j_call: TRBJ1-6; cdr3_nt: TGTGCCAGTAGTATAGATTCGAACAGGGGCAATTCACCCCTCCACTTT; cdr3_aa: CASSIDSNRGNSPLHF
v_call: TRBV11-2; d_call: TRBD1; clone_size: NA; cdr3_length: 15; j_call: TRBJ2-5; cdr3_nt: TGTGCCAGCAGCCCGACGACAGGGGCGCAAGGGGCCCAGTACTTC; cdr3_aa: CASSPTTGAQGAQYF
v_call: TRBV5-1; d_call: NA; clone_size: NA; cdr3_length: 14; j_call: TRBJ2-7; cdr3_nt: TGCGCCAGCAGTCTGACAGGACCCTCCTACGAGCAGTACTTC; cdr3_aa: CASSLTGPSYEQYF
v_call: TRBV7-2; d_call: NA; clone_size: NA; cdr3_length: 13; j_call: TRBJ2-3; cdr3_nt: TGTGCCAGCAGCGCGGCGCTAACCCAAACGCAGTATTTT; cdr3_aa: CASSAALTQTQYF
v_call: TRBV5-1; d_call: NA; clone_size: NA; cdr3_length: 14; j_call: TRBJ2-2; cdr3_nt: TGCGCCAGCAGCTTTACAGGGCGCACCGGGGAGCTGTTTTTT; cdr3_aa: CASSFTGRTGELFF
v_call: TRBV27; d_call: NA; clone_size: NA; cdr3_length: 14; j_call: TRBJ1-2; cdr3_nt: TGTGCCAGCAGTACCTTAGACAGTTCTAATGGCTACACCTTC; cdr3_aa: CASSTLDSSNGYTF
v_call: TRBV2; d_call: TRBD1; clone_size: NA; cdr3_length: 15; j_call: TRBJ1-5; cdr3_nt: TGTGCCAGCTCCGAAGACAGGGTTAGCAATCAGCCCCAGCATTTT; cdr3_aa: CASSEDRVSNQPQHF
v_call: TRBV6-5; d_call: NA; clone_size: NA; cdr3_length: 12; j_call: TRBJ1-2; cdr3_nt: TGTGCCAGCAGTTACCGGGACACCGGCTACACCTTC; cdr3_aa: CASSYRDTGYTF
v_call: TRBV5-1; d_call: TRBD2; clone_size: NA; cdr3_length: 17; j_call: TRBJ2-1; cdr3_nt: TGCGCCAGCAGCTTGAGCGGGCGGGGGGGCCTTTACAATGAGCAGTTCTTC; cdr3_aa: CASSLSGRGGLYNEQFF
v_call: TRBV6-1; d_call: TRBD1; clone_size: NA; cdr3_length: 15; j_call: TRBJ2-3; cdr3_nt: TGTGCCACCAGACCGGACAGGGGGCGCCCAGATACGCAGTATTTT; cdr3_aa: CATRPDRGRPDTQYF
v_call: TRBV6-6; d_call: NA; clone_size: NA; cdr3_length: 15; j_call: TRBJ1-2; cdr3_nt: TGTGCCAGCACCAGGGGCACAGGCGGTTCGGGGGGCTACACCTTC; cdr3_aa: CASTRGTGGSGGYTF
v_call: TRBV6-5; d_call: TRBD1; clone_size: NA; cdr3_length: 15; j_call: TRBJ1-2; cdr3_nt: TGTGCCAGCAGTCCCCGGGACAGGCCTACCTATGGCTACACCTTC; cdr3_aa: CASSPRDRPTYGYTF
v_call: TRBV7-2; d_call: NA; clone_size: NA; cdr3_length: 12; j_call: TRBJ1-3; cdr3_nt: TGTGCCGTCAGGGACTCTGGAAACACCATATATTTT; cdr3_aa: CAVRDSGNTIYF
v_call: TRBV7-9; d_call: NA; clone_size: NA; cdr3_length: 16; j_call: TRBJ1-4; cdr3_nt: TGTGCCAGCAGCTTAGCGCGTGGGGCTTCCAATGAAAAACTGTTTTTT; cdr3_aa: CASSLARGASNEKLFF
v_call: TRBV11-2; d_call: TRBD1; clone_size: NA; cdr3_length: 15; j_call: TRBJ2-5; cdr3_nt: TGTGCCAGCAGGACATGGGGACAGGGATCCCTAAGACAGTACTTC; cdr3_aa: CASRTWGQGSLRQYF
v_call: TRBV10-3; d_call: NA; clone_size: once; cdr3_length: 14; j_call: TRBJ2-2; cdr3_nt: TGTGCCATCATCGACAGCGCGAACACCGGGGAGCTGTTTTTT; cdr3_aa: CAIIDSANTGELFF
v_call: TRBV2; d_call: NA; clone_size: NA; cdr3_length: 12; j_call: TRBJ1-1; cdr3_nt: TGTGCCAGCAGAGAGACAGGTTGGTTTGCTTTCTTT; cdr3_aa: CASRETGWFAFF
v_call: TRBV7-8; d_call: TRBD1; clone_size: NA; cdr3_length: 15; j_call: TRBJ2-7; cdr3_nt: TGTGCCAGCAGCCGTTCTGTGGGACAGGCCTACGAGCAGTACTTC; cdr3_aa: CASSRSVGQAYEQYF
v_call: TRBV7-2; d_call: TRBD1; clone_size: NA; cdr3_length: 15; j_call: TRBJ1-5; cdr3_nt: TGTGCCAGCAGGGAACAGGGGGGAAGCAATCAGCCCCAGCATTTT; cdr3_aa: CASREQGGSNQPQHF
v_call: TRBV5-1; d_call: NA; clone_size: NA; cdr3_length: 14; j_call: TRBJ1-1; cdr3_nt: TGCGCCAGCAGCTTGGCCAGGGGGAACACTGAAGCTTTCTTT; cdr3_aa: CASSLARGNTEAFF
v_call: TRBV4-1; d_call: TRBD1; clone_size: NA; cdr3_length: 17; j_call: TRBJ1-6; cdr3_nt: TGCGCCAGCAGCCAAGATGGGCGGACAGGGGGCTTCTCACCCCTCCACTTT; cdr3_aa: CASSQDGRTGGFSPLHF
v_call: TRBV7-8; d_call: TRBD1; clone_size: NA; cdr3_length: 16; j_call: TRBJ2-7; cdr3_nt: TGTGCCAGCAGCTTATTGGGGGGACAGGGAGGGCGCGAGCAGTACTTC; cdr3_aa: CASSLLGGQGGREQYF
v_call: TRBV7-9; d_call: TRBD1; clone_size: NA; cdr3_length: 14; j_call: TRBJ2-7; cdr3_nt: TGTGCCAGCAGCTTGATCCGGGACAGGGGCGAGCAGTACTTC; cdr3_aa: CASSLIRDRGEQYF
v_call: TRBV4-3; d_call: TRBD1; clone_size: once; cdr3_length: 20; j_call: TRBJ1-2; cdr3_nt: TGCGCCAGCAGCCAAGAGACAGGGGGCGAATACCTACTAGCTAACTATGGCTACACCTTC; cdr3_aa: CASSQETGGEYLLANYGYTF
v_call: TRBV9; d_call: NA; clone_size: NA; cdr3_length: 17; j_call: TRBJ2-2; cdr3_nt: TGTGCCAGCAGCGTAGTTCCCGGACAAGCGAACACCGGGGAGCTGTTTTTT; cdr3_aa: CASSVVPGQANTGELFF
v_call: TRBV7-9; d_call: TRBD1; clone_size: NA; cdr3_length: 14; j_call: TRBJ1-2; cdr3_nt: TGTGCCAGCAGCTTAGGTGGACAGGGAATGGGCTACACCTTC; cdr3_aa: CASSLGGQGMGYTF
v_call: TRBV12-5; d_call: NA; clone_size: NA; cdr3_length: 13; j_call: TRBJ2-1; cdr3_nt: TGTGCTAGTGGCCCCGTTAGTGGTAATGAGCAGTTCTTC; cdr3_aa: CASGPVSGNEQFF
v_call: TRBV19; d_call: NA; clone_size: NA; cdr3_length: 12; j_call: TRBJ2-1; cdr3_nt: TGTGCCAGTAGTATTAAGGCGGGATGGCAGTTCTTC; cdr3_aa: CASSIKAGWQFF
v_call: TRBV7-7; d_call: NA; clone_size: NA; cdr3_length: 16; j_call: TRBJ1-3; cdr3_nt: TGTGCCAGCAGCCCTAGCGACGTTAGCTCTGGAAACACCATATATTTT; cdr3_aa: CASSPSDVSSGNTIYF
v_call: TRBV5-6; d_call: TRBD1; clone_size: NA; cdr3_length: 13; j_call: TRBJ1-2; cdr3_nt: TGTGCCAGCAGCAACACAGGGGGCCATGGCTACACCTTC; cdr3_aa: CASSNTGGHGYTF
v_call: TRBV19; d_call: NA; clone_size: NA; cdr3_length: 16; j_call: TRBJ1-1; cdr3_nt: TGTGCCAGTAGTATAAGGGGGAGCGTACTGAACACTGAAGCTTTCTTT; cdr3_aa: CASSIRGSVLNTEAFF
v_call: TRBV5-1; d_call: NA; clone_size: NA; cdr3_length: 16; j_call: TRBJ1-1; cdr3_nt: TGCGCCAGCAGCTTGATGGGGGCCGGTGTAAACACTGAAGCTTTCTTT; cdr3_aa: CASSLMGAGVNTEAFF
v_call: TRBV10-2; d_call: TRBD2; clone_size: NA; cdr3_length: 16; j_call: TRBJ2-1; cdr3_nt: TGCGCCAGCAGCTGGACTAGCGGGGGGATAAGCGATGAGCAGTTCTTC; cdr3_aa: CASSWTSGGISDEQFF
v_call: TRBV18; d_call: TRBD1; clone_size: NA; cdr3_length: 15; j_call: TRBJ2-7; cdr3_nt: TGTGCCAGCTCACCGGCCGGGACAGGCGCCTACGAGCAGTACTTC; cdr3_aa: CASSPAGTGAYEQYF
v_call: TRBV13; d_call: NA; clone_size: NA; cdr3_length: 14; j_call: TRBJ2-7; cdr3_nt: TGTGCCAGCAGCTTACTCATGAGCTCCTACGAGCAGTACTTC; cdr3_aa: CASSLLMSSYEQYF
v_call: TRBV2; d_call: NA; clone_size: many; cdr3_length: 15; j_call: TRBJ1-5; cdr3_nt: TGTGCCAGCAGGGGGGACTTCCAAAAGAATCAGCCCCAGCATTTT; cdr3_aa: CASRGDFQKNQPQHF
v_call: TRBV11-2; d_call: NA; clone_size: NA; cdr3_length: 16; j_call: TRBJ1-1; cdr3_nt: TGTGCCAGCAGCTTAGGACAGCTTTTCATGAACACTGAAGCTTTCTTT; cdr3_aa: CASSLGQLFMNTEAFF
v_call: TRBV30; d_call: NA; clone_size: once; cdr3_length: 13; j_call: TRBJ2-7; cdr3_nt: TGTGCCTGGAGTGTAGGGGTCTCCTACGAGCAGTACTTC; cdr3_aa: CAWSVGVSYEQYF
v_call: TRBV21-1; d_call: NA; clone_size: NA; cdr3_length: 20; j_call: TRBJ2-3; cdr3_nt: TGTGCCAGCAGCAATAGGGTGCTCAACGGGGGACCCCTCGTCACAGATACGCAGTATTTT; cdr3_aa: CASSNRVLNGGPLVTDTQYF
v_call: TRBV15; d_call: NA; clone_size: NA; cdr3_length: 15; j_call: TRBJ2-1; cdr3_nt: TGTGCCACCAGCGAGCGACGCCAAACCTACAATGAGCAGTTCTTC; cdr3_aa: CATSERRQTYNEQFF
v_call: TRBV6-1; d_call: NA; clone_size: NA; cdr3_length: 13; j_call: TRBJ1-3; cdr3_nt: TGTGCCAGCAGAGCAGGTCATGGAAACACCATATATTTT; cdr3_aa: CASRAGHGNTIYF
v_call: TRBV7-8; d_call: NA; clone_size: NA; cdr3_length: 16; j_call: TRBJ1-2; cdr3_nt: TGTGCCAGCAGTCCAAGGAGGGGACCTGTTAACTATGGCTACACCTTC; cdr3_aa: CASSPRRGPVNYGYTF
v_call: TRBV12-5; d_call: TRBD1; clone_size: NA; cdr3_length: 20; j_call: TRBJ1-2; cdr3_nt: TGTGCTAGTGGTTTGGTAACGGGAGGACAGGGGGCAGGTTGGACTTATGGCTACACCTTC; cdr3_aa: CASGLVTGGQGAGWTYGYTF